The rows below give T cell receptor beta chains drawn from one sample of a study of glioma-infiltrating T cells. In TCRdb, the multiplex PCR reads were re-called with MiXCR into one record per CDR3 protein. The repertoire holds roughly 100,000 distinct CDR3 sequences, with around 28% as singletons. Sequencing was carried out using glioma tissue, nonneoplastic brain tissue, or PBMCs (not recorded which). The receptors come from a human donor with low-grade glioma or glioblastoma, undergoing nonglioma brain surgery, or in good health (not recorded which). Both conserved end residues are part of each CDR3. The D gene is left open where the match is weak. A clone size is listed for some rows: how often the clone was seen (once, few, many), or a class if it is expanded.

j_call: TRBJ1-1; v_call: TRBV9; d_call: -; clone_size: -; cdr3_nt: TGTGCCAGCAGCGTAGTAGTGGGGGGAACGGCAGACACTGAAGCTTTCTTT; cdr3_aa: CASSVVVGGTADTEAFF
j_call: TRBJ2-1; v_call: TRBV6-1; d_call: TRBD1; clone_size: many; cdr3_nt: TGTGCCAGCAGCCCCTGGCGGGACAGGGGACAGAGTGAGCAGTTCTTC; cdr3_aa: CASSPWRDRGQSEQFF
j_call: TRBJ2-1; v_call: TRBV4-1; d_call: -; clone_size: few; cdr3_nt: TGCGCCAGCAGCCAAGTAATTAAAGGATCACCGGGGCCTTACAATGAGCAGTTCTTC; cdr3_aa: CASSQVIKGSPGPYNEQFF
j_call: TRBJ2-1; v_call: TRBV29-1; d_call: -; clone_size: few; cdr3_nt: TGCAGCGCTAGCCCCGGGGGGCCGGTGAATGAGCAGTTCTTC; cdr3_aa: CSASPGGPVNEQFF
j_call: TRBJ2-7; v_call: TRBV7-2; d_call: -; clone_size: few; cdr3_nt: TGTGCCAGCAGCACCCGCCCGGACAGCGTCGGGCAGTACTTC; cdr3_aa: CASSTRPDSVGQYF
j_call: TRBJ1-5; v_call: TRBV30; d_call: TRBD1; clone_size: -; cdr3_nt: TGTGCCTGGAGCGACAGGGCTCAGCCCCAGCATTTT; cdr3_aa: CAWSDRAQPQHF
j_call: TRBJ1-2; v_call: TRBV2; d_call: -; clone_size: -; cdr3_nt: TGTGCCAGCAGTCGGGGAATAGAGGGCTACACCTTC; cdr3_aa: CASSRGIEGYTF
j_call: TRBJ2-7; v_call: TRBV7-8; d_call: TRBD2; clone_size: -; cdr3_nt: TGTGCCAGCAGCTTACGAGGTGTGATGGGACTACTGACCTACGAGCAGCACTTC; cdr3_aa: CASSLRGVMGLLTYEQHF
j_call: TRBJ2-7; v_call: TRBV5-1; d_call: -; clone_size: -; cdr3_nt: TGCGCCAGCAGCTTGGATATTGGGTACGAGCAGTACTTC; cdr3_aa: CASSLDIGYEQYF
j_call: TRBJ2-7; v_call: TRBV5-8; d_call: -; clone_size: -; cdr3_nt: TGTGCCAGCAGCCCTCACCACGAGCAGTACTTC; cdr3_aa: CASSPHHEQYF
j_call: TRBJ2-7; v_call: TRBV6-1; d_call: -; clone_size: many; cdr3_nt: TGTGCCAGCAGTGAAACCGGGACGGACGACTACGAGCAGTACTTC; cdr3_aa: CASSETGTDDYEQYF
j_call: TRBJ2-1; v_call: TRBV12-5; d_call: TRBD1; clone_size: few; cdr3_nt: TGTGCTAGTGGTTTGGTACTCGGACAGGGGCTCAATGAGCAGTTCTTC; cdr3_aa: CASGLVLGQGLNEQFF
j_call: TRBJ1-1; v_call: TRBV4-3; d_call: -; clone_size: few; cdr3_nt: TGCGCCAGCAGCTCCCCCAGGGGACCCGGGAGCACTGAAGCTTTCTTT; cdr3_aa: CASSSPRGPGSTEAFF
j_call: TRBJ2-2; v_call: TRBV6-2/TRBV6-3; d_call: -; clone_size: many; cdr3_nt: TGTGCCAGCAGTTACCGTGGTAGCACCGGGGAGCTGTTTTTT; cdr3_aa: CASSYRGSTGELFF
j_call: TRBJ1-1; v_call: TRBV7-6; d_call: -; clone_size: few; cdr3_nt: TGTGCCAGCAGCTTGGGCGGGGCGCCTCAGGAAGCTTTCTTT; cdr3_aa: CASSLGGAPQEAFF
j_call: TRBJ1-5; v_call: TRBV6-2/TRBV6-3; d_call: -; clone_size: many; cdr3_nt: TGTGCCAGCAGCTTAGACAGGAACGGACTCAGCAATCAGCCCCAGCATTTT; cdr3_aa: CASSLDRNGLSNQPQHF
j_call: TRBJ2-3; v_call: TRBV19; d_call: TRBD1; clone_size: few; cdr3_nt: TGTGCCAGTAGGAACAGGGGCCGATTGGACACAGATACGCAGTATTTT; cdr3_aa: CASRNRGRLDTDTQYF
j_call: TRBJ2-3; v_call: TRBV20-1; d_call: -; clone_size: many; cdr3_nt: TGCAGTGCTAGAGACCTCTTAGGGGGAGAGAGAGATACGCAGTATTTT; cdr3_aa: CSARDLLGGERDTQYF
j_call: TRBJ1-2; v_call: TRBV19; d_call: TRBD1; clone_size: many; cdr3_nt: TGTGCCAGTAGTTCCAGGGGGGAGAGCGGCTACACCTTC; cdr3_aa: CASSSRGESGYTF
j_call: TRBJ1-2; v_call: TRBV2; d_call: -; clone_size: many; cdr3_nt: TGTGCCAGCAGTTGGACGGTTGGCTACACCTTC; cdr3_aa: CASSWTVGYTF
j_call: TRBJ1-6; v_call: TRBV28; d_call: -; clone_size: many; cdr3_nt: TGTGCCAGCAGGCCCCGGAGGAGCTCCTATAATTCACCCCTCCACTTT; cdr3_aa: CASRPRRSSYNSPLHF
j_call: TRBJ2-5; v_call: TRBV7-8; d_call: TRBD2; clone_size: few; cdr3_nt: TGTGCCAGCAGCTCACGGACTAGCGGGGCCCAAGAGACCCAGTACTTC; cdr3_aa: CASSSRTSGAQETQYF
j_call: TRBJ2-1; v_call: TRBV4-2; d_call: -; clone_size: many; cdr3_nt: TGTGCCAGCGGGGGGGCCGGGAACTACAATGAGCAGTTCTTC; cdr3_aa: CASGGAGNYNEQFF
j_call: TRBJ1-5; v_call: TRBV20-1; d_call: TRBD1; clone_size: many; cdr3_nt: TGCAGTGCTCGTCCCAGGGGGATTAGCAATCAGCCCCAGCATTTT; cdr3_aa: CSARPRGISNQPQHF
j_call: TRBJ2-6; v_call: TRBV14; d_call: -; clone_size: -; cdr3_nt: TGTGCCAGCAGCCAAGTGTTTGGGACACCTGGACCCGGGGCCAACGTCCTGACTTTC; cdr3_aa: CASSQVFGTPGPGANVLTF
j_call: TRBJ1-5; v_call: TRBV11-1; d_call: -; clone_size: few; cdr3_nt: TGTGCCAGCAGCTTAGGACGGCTCCCTAATCAGCCCCAGCATTTT; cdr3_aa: CASSLGRLPNQPQHF
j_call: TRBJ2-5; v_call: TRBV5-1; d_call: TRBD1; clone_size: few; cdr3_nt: TGCGCCAGCAGCTTGGCGGACAGGATCGAGGAGACCCAGTACTTC; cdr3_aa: CASSLADRIEETQYF
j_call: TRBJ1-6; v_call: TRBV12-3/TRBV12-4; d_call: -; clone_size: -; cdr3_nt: TGTGCCAGCAGTTTAATGGGACGGACGAATTCACCCCTCCACTTT; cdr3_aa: CASSLMGRTNSPLHF
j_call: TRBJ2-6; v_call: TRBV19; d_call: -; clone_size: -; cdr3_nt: TGTGCCAGTACGATCTCTGGGGCCAACGTCCTGACTTTC; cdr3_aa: CASTISGANVLTF
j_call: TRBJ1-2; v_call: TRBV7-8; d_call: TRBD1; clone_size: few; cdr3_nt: TGTGCCAGCAGCTTAGGGGGACAGGGAACATACACCTTC; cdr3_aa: CASSLGGQGTYTF
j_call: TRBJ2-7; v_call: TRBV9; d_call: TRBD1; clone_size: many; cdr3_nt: TGTGCCAGCAGCGGCGACAGGGACGAGCAGTACTTC; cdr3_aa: CASSGDRDEQYF
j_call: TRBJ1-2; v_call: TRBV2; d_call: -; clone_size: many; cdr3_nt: TGTGCCAGCAGTGAACAGGGGCTTGGCTACACCTTC; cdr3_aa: CASSEQGLGYTF
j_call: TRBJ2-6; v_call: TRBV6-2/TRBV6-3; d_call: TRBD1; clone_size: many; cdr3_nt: TGTGCCAGCAGCCTTCCAGGGGGCCACGGGGCCAACGTCCTGACTTTC; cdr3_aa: CASSLPGGHGANVLTF
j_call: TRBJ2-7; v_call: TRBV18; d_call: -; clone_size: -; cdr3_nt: TGTGCCAGCTCACCAGGAGACAGGAGGGAGCAGTACTTC; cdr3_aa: CASSPGDRREQYF
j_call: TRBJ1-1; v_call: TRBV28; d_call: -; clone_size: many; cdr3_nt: TGTGCCAGCAGTCAGCTGAACACTGAAGCTTTCTTT; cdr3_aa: CASSQLNTEAFF
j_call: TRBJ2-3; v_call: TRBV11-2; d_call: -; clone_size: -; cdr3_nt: TGTGCCAGCAGCTTGGGGGGAGAAGATACGCAGTATTTT; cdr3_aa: CASSLGGEDTQYF
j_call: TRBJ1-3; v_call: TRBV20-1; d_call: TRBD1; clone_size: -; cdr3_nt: TGCAGTGCTAGACCCCTACAGGGGGGGCCAAACACCATATATTTT; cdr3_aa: CSARPLQGGPNTIYF
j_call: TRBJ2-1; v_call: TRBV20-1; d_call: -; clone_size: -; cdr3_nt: TGCAGTGCTACGAGGAGGACTACAGGCAATAAGCAGTTCTTC; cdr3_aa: CSATRRTTGNKQFF
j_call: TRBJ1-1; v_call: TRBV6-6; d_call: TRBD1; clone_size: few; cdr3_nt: TGTGCCAGCAGTTACGGGGGGACAGCGAACACTGAAGCTTTCTTT; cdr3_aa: CASSYGGTANTEAFF
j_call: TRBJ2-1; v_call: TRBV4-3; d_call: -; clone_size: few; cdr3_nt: TGCGCCAGCAGCCAAGTAGGAGGACCCCCTTACAATGAGCAGTTCTTC; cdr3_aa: CASSQVGGPPYNEQFF
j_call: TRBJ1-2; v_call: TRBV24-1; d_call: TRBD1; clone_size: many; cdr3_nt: TGTGCCACCAGTGATTTCAGGGGGCACGACTATGGCTACACCTTC; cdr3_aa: CATSDFRGHDYGYTF
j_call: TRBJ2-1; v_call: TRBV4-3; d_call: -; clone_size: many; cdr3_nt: TGCGCCAGCAGCCAAGAGACCAGGGTTGCCGAGCAGTTCTTC; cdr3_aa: CASSQETRVAEQFF
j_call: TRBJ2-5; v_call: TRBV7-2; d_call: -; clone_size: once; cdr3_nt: TGTGCCAGCAGCCATAGCCGGGACCGGGAGACCCAGTACTTC; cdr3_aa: CASSHSRDRETQYF
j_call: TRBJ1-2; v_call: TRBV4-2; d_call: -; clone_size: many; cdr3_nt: TGTGCCAGCAGCCAACCCCAGCTTTCCGGCTATGGCTACACCTTC; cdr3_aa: CASSQPQLSGYGYTF
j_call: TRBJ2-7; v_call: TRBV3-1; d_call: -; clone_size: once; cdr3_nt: TGTGCCAGCAGCCACGAGTCCTATGAGCAGTACTTC; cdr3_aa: CASSHESYEQYF
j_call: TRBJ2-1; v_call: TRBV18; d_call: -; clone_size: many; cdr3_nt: TGTGCCAGCTCACCACCGGTAGGGACTGAGCAGTTCTTC; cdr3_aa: CASSPPVGTEQFF
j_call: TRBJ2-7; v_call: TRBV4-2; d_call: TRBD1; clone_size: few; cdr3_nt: TGTGCCAGCAGCCACGCACAGGGGGGCTACGAGCAGTACTTC; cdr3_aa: CASSHAQGGYEQYF
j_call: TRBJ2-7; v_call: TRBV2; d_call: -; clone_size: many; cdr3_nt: TGTGCCAGCTCGCTACTTGGGGAGCAGTACTTC; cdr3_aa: CASSLLGEQYF
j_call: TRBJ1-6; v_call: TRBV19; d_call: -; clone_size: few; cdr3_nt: TGTGCCACGAACAGCGTAGGGATCGATAATTCACCCCTCCACTTT; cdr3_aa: CATNSVGIDNSPLHF
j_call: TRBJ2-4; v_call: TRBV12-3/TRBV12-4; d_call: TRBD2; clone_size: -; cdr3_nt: TGTGCCAGCAGTTTTTCGGCGGGGGGGCAAGGAAACATTCAGTACTTC; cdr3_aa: CASSFSAGGQGNIQYF
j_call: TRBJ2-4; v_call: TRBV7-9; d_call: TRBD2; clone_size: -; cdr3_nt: TGCGCCAGCAGCCGCAAATTAGCGGGGGGTCTAGCCAAAAACATTCAGTACTTC; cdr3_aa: CASSRKLAGGLAKNIQYF
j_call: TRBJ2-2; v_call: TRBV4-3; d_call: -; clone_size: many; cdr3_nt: TGCGCCAGCAGCCAACGAACGAACACCGGGGAGCTGTTTTTT; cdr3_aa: CASSQRTNTGELFF
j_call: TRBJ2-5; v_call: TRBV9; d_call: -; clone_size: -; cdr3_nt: TGTGCCAGCACCGTAGCTGGGCCCGAGACCCAGTACTTC; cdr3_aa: CASTVAGPETQYF
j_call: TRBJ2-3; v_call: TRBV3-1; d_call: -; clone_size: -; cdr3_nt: TGTGCCAGCAGACAAGCAGCGGATGCAACAGATACGCAGTATTTT; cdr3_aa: CASRQAADATDTQYF